Below, 18 T cell receptor beta chains from the same sample are listed, as sequenced in a study of sequential checkpoint blockade in melanoma. Treatment described: randomized to nivolumab then ipilimumab (arm A) or the reverse (arm B). Method: immunoSEQ multiplex PCR; TCRdb's copy keeps in-frame clones and lacks some. This sample carries thousands of clones, around a quarter of them seen once, and the ten largest clones take around a tenth. The specimen was tumor tissue (inferred from file names), collected from a patient given nivolumab and ipilimumab in sequence. All receptors come from a human donor with melanoma.

In its sample, this clone is medium-sized. The chain joins TRBV11-3 to TRBJ1-4; D gene uncertain. Germline loops: CDR1 SGHNT, CDR2 YENEEA. V was trimmed by 3 bases and J by 0 bases, leaving 8 bases between them. CDR3 length: 15 amino acids. The CDR3: CASSLATATNEKLFF. The CDR3 DNA follows: TGTGCCAGCAGCTTGGCAACAGCAACTAATGAAAAACTGTTTTTT.

The chain links TRBV19 to TRBJ1-4; D is unclear. V shed 6 bases and J shed 0 bases, with 11 bases lying between them. From germline, CDR1 is LNHDA and CDR2 SQIVND (reference sequence). The CDR3 length is 15 residues. The CDR3 sequence is CASRAVTATNEKLFF. For the CDR3, the DNA is TGTGCCAGTAGGGCAGTGACCGCAACTAATGAAAAACTGTTTTTT.

The gene calls are TRBV23-1 and TRBJ2-5; D remains unclear. TRBV23-1 is labeled an ORF, and its function is uncertain. The CDR3 spans 13 residues. Deletions cut 6 bases from V and 5 bases from J, with 13 bases between. The CDR3: CASSPSNGETQYF. In DNA, the CDR3 is TGCGCCAGCAGCCCCTCCAATGGGGAGACCCAGTACTTC.

The rearrangement joins TRBV19 to TRBJ2-2; D unclear. The CDR3 is 14 amino acids. CDR1 and CDR2 from the germline V gene are LNHDA and SQIVND (reference sequence). Between the trimmed V and J ends, which lost 7 bases and 0 bases, there was a span of 9 bases. The CDR3 coding sequence is TGTGCCAGTAAGTTGATTCCGAACACCGGGGAGCTGTTTTTT. Amino acid sequence: CASKLIPNTGELFF.

This clone was detected only a few times. J is TRBJ2-6 and V is TRBV23-1; D gene uncertain. TRBV23-1 is an ORF, with its function uncertain. V was trimmed by 6 bases and J by 1 base, leaving 16 bases between them. The CDR3 is made up of 17 amino acids. CDR3 nucleotide sequence: TGCGCCAGCAGCCAAGATAGATCCGGGTCTGGGGCCAACGTCCTGACTTTC. Residues: CASSQDRSGSGANVLTF.

The rearrangement joins TRBV12-5 to TRBJ2-7, with 10 bases that match TRBD2. Germline V gene lookup returns CDR1 LGHNT and CDR2 FRNRAP. CDR3 size: 15 residues. Losses at the gene ends were 4 bases for V and 6 bases for J; bases not matched to a gene: 9. CDR3 region: CASGSGIAGGVEQYV. In DNA, the CDR3 is TGTGCTAGTGGTTCGGGGATAGCGGGAGGTGTCGAGCAGTACGTC.

This clone was detected a few times. A junction end diverges from the germline sequence, so it may reflect a read error. The genes are TRBV7-2 and TRBJ1-1; no reliable D call. Germline assignment: CDR1 SGHTA and CDR2 FQGNSA. There are 13 residues in the CDR3. The CDR3 loop is CASTLGRPPEAFF. The CDR3 coding sequence is TGTGCCAGCACCTTAGGGCGGCCACCGGAAGCTTTCTTT.

The chain couples TRBV6-8 to TRBJ2-7; TRBD2 aligns across 9 bases. Per germline, CDR1 MNHGY and CDR2 SAAAGT. The CDR3 has 17 residues. Trimming removed 3 bases from V and 0 bases from J; junction bases left unmatched: 9. This chain's CDR3 is CASSYGASGASSYEQYV. As DNA, the CDR3 is TGTGCCAGCAGTTATGGGGCTAGCGGGGCTAGCTCCTACGAGCAGTACGTC.

This clone has only a few counts. The gene calls are TRBV28 and TRBJ1-2; no firm D call. Trimming cost V 3 bases and J 8 bases, with 13 bases left between them. Per the germline V gene, CDR1 is MDHEN and CDR2 is SYDVKM. The CDR3 consists of 13 residues. The CDR3 DNA reads as TGTGCCAGCAGTTTCGTTGTAGGAGGAGGCTACACCTTC. Amino acids: CASSFVVGGGYTF.

The chain recombines TRBV18 with TRBJ2-3; possibly TRBD1 or TRBD2 for D (5 bases each). The CDR3 has 18 residues. V lost 4 bases and J lost 4, with 24 bases in between. The germline V gene encodes CDR1 KGHSH and CDR2 LQKENI. The CDR3 nucleotides are TGTGCCAGCTCACGGGAGATTAATCAGGGAACGAGGGCAGATACGCAGTATTTT. It is translated as CASSREINQGTRADTQYF.

This clone was counted between two and nine times. The chain couples TRBV9 to TRBJ2-1, with TRBD2 as a possible D gene (5 bases). Trimming pared 0 bases from V and 12 bases from J, leaving 10 bases between. This CDR3 contains 12 residues. Germline V CDR1 and CDR2: SGDLS, YYNGEE. CDR3: CASSVGGPRQFF. The CDR3 coding sequence is TGTGCCAGCAGCGTAGGAGGGCCCAGGCAGTTCTTC.

The chain is built from TRBV6-8 and TRBJ1-2; D gene uncertain. The CDR3 has 13 residues. Deletions cut 5 bases from V and 4 bases from J, with 11 bases between. CDR1 and CDR2 (germline): MNHGY, SAAAGT. CDR3: CASSDGGIYGYTF. CDR3 in DNA: TGTGCCAGCAGTGATGGAGGGATCTATGGCTACACCTTC.

V is TRBV10-2 and J is TRBJ2-3, with 8 bases lining up with TRBD2. Germline CDR1 is WSHSY and CDR2 is SAAADI. J gave up 1 base and V 9 bases, and 12 bases lay outside the gene matches. This CDR3 comprises 16 residues. CDR3 DNA sequence: TGCGCCAGTTACCCCGGACTAGCCATTGGCACAGATACGCAGTATTTT. Its translation: CASYPGLAIGTDTQYF.

The table lists this clone with a count of one. V gene TRBV25-1 combines with J gene TRBJ1-2; D unclear. This CDR3 is 14 amino acids long. V shed 3 bases and J shed 7 bases, with 15 bases lying between them. Germline V gene data show CDR1 as MGHDK and CDR2 as SYGVNS. The DNA for the CDR3 is TGTGCCAGCAGTGACGCAGGTTCGACGGGTGGCTACACCTTC. It codes for CASSDAGSTGGYTF.

There are many counts of this clone. The rearrangement uses TRBV11-3 and TRBJ1-2; TRBD1 matches at 8 bases. This CDR3 has 14 amino acids. The germline V gene encodes CDR1 SGHNT and CDR2 YENEEA. V shed 5 bases, J shed 6 bases, and the junction held 8 bases outside the gene matches. The CDR3 loop is CASSPRQGPDGYTF. The CDR3 coding sequence is TGTGCCAGCAGCCCGAGACAGGGGCCCGATGGCTACACCTTC. The complete variable domain, with remaining parts taken from reference TRBV11-3 and TRBJ1-2, reads EAGVVQSPRYKIIEKKQPVAFWCNPISGHNTLYWYLQNLGQGPELLIRYENEEAVDDSQLPKDRFSAERLKGVDSTLKIQPAELGDSAVYLCASSPRQGPDGYTFGSGTRLTVV.

A few counts support this clone. The chain joins TRBV6-8 to TRBJ2-1; D is undetermined. CDR1 is MNHGY and CDR2 is SAAAGT in the germline V gene. This CDR3 has 12 residues. V was trimmed by 1 base and J by 9 bases, leaving 7 bases between them. Here the CDR3 DNA reads TGTGCCAGCAGTTACTTCTGGGGTGAGCAGTTCTTC. It yields the protein CASSYFWGEQFF.

By proportion, this clone is medium-sized. The rearrangement uses TRBV11-3 and TRBJ2-5; a possible D gene is TRBD1 (6 bases). The CDR3 runs 14 residues. Germline values: CDR1 SGHNT, CDR2 YENEEA. Trimming removed 3 bases at V and 5 bases at J, with 13 bases between. This chain's CDR3 is CASSFQGLRETQYF. In DNA form, the CDR3 reads TGTGCCAGCAGCTTTCAGGGGTTAAGGGAGACCCAGTACTTC.

In its sample, this clone ranks as medium-sized. The chain links TRBV6-8 to TRBJ1-1; D remains ambiguous. The CDR3 covers 15 residues. V shed 2 bases and J shed 2 bases, with 12 bases lying between them. The V gene's germline CDR1 is MNHGY and CDR2 SAAAGT. CDR3 nucleotides: TGTGCCAGCAGTTACCTCCGGAGAGCCAACACTGAAGCTTTCTTT. It codes for CASSYLRRANTEAFF.